The entry that follows covers one T cell receptor (beta chain) sequence. Its specific antigen is unknown. Base quality data are lacking; no much larger clone is found one base away. For sequencing of the TCRbeta CDR3 region, genomic DNA was extracted from the sorted cells. The immunoSEQ Assay was used to sequence the TCRbeta CDR3 regions. TCRdb re-hosts the immuneACCESS table, in-frame sequences only. Its copies lack some clones; in the studies checked, an unresolved V gene accounts for under half of them, and the cause for the rest is not known. In this sample the table shows around 84,000 clones, about 89% of which occur a single time. The ten largest account for around 0.44% of the sample. CDR1 and CDR2 are read off the germline V gene as SGHNT and YENEEA. The CDR3, cysteine through phenylalanine, is 15 amino acids long. This entry keeps only the CDR3 DNA: 45 bases, framed from base 1. V and J lose 4 bases and 0 bases, and a span of 10 bases separates them.

The source of the sample is a study of OX40 agonist ivuxolimab in advanced cancers. Notes on the research overall: The costimulatory receptor OX40 (CD134) was targeted by ivuxolimab, a fully human IgG2 agonistic monoclonal antibody. Intravenous ivuxolimab was administered to patients every 2 weeks at six dose levels: 0.01, 0.1, 0.3, 1.5, 3 and 10 mg/kg. Among the approximately 54 dose-escalation patients, 19 had hepatocellular carcinoma, around 15 melanoma, 9 renal cell carcinoma and 9 head and neck cancer. A male proportion of around 80% and a mean age of around 60 years, ranging from 23 to 79, were recorded for the dose-escalation cohort. Patients were allowed to have had prior anti-PD-1, anti-PD-L1 or anti-CTLA-4 therapy, and 40% to 45% of the dose-escalation patients had been treated with checkpoint inhibitors. Partial responses occurred in three dose-escalation patients: two with cutaneous melanoma and one with hepatocellular carcinoma. Peripheral TCRbeta sequencing was intended to test whether TCR sequence diversity was altered and clonal T-cell expansion was caused by ivuxolimab. The paper describes the monotherapy dose-escalation part (N = 52 patients) of the phase I trial of ivuxolimab.

The trial excluded patients who had a history of autoimmune disease or who were on systemic immunosuppression. Peripheral blood for TCR sequencing was drawn from every dose cohort at baseline, at cycle 4 day 1 and at cycle 7 day 1. The samples were taken from a phase I, first-in-human, multicenter, open-label dose-escalation trial of ivuxolimab. Adults with locally advanced or metastatic melanoma, renal cell carcinoma, hepatocellular carcinoma or head and neck squamous cell carcinoma were enrolled in the trial. CD4+ and CD8+ T cells were sorted separately from peripheral blood before TCR sequencing. Study-wide conclusions, independent of this receptor: In the 0.1-3.0 mg/kg groups, partial responders had among the lowest normalized peripheral clonal expansion, particularly in CD8+ T cells. Low levels of normalized T-cell clonal expansion were also seen in some patients who did not respond. On average, CD8+ T cells showed more expanded clones than CD4+ T cells after ivuxolimab. At doses of 0.1 to 3.0 mg/kg, clonal expansion of both CD4+ and CD8+ T cells in blood was seen between baseline and week 6. Which antigens the clonally expanded peripheral T cells were specific for was not determined.

The rearranged segments are TRBV11-3 and TRBJ1-3, and possibly TRBD1, on 5 matching bases. The sample was CD4+ or CD8+ T cells sorted from blood, taken in a trial of the OX40 agonist ivuxolimab. The TCR originated in an adult with an advanced solid tumor such as melanoma, head and neck, liver or kidney cancer. CDR3 protein: CASSSTGSSGNTIYF. Here is the DNA: TGTGCCAGCAGCTCCACAGGTAGCTCTGGAAACACCATATATTTT. The CDR3, completed at both ends by the reference TRBV11-3 and TRBJ1-3 genes, gives the full variable domain EAGVVQSPRYKIIEKKQPVAFWCNPISGHNTLYWYLQNLGQGPELLIRYENEEAVDDSQLPKDRFSAERLKGVDSTLKIQPAELGDSAVYLCASSSTGSSGNTIYFGEGSWLTVV.